The 27 T cell receptor beta chains below all came from one sample that was sequenced in a study of T cells expressing NK-cell markers. TCRdb reprocessed the 5' RACE reads and reports one entry per CDR3 protein, with no DNA. The table lists about 460,000 distinct CDR3 sequences. The material sequenced was blood T cells: a sorted CD56 or NKG2C T cell subset, CD4+ or CD8+ T cells, or bulk PBMC T cells (not recorded which). The receptors come from a woman aged 45-60 years in good health.

The rearrangement joins TRBV5-1 to TRBJ2-1; TCRdb's D call, TRBD2, is unchecked because there is no DNA. Germline V CDR1 and CDR2: SGHRS, YFSETQ. The CDR3 length is 17 residues. CDR3: CASSSGLAPLPGDEQFF.

This rearrangement joins TRBV6-2 or TRBV6-3 to TRBJ2-2. This CDR3 is 13 amino acids long. CDR1 and CDR2 (germline): MNHEY, SVGEGT. The CDR3 region is CASSFGSSGELFF.

This chain links TRBV4-2 with TRBJ1-1; TCRdb reports TRBD1, a call that lacks DNA to check it against. This CDR3 spans 15 amino acids. From germline, CDR1 is LGHNA and CDR2 YNFKEQ. The CDR3 sequence: CASSQEAGMNTEAFF.

The rearrangement joins TRBV5-1 to TRBJ2-2. The CDR3 sequence is 15 residues long. The germline V gene has CDR1 SGHRS and CDR2 YFSETQ. The CDR3 loop reads CASSSPGRNTGELFF. Together with reference TRBV5-1 and TRBJ2-2, the CDR3 gives the full variable domain: KAGVTQTPRYLIKTRGQQVTLSCSPISGHRSVSWYQQTPGQGLQFLFEYFSETQRNKGNFPGRFSGRQFSNSRSEMNVSTLELGDSALYLCASSSPGRNTGELFFGEGSRLTVL.

The chain is built from TRBV11-2 and TRBJ1-1; the TRBD1 assignment by TCRdb is unverifiable without DNA. The germline gives CDR1 SGHAT, CDR2 FQNNGV. The CDR3 extends over 15 amino acids. The CDR3 region is CASSVLRGQNTEAFF.

V and J are TRBV24-1 and TRBJ1-1. The CDR3 consists of 15 residues. Germline assignment: CDR1 KGHDR and CDR2 SFDVKD. The CDR3: CATSDSGRAPIEAFF.

The V call is TRBV5-1, the J call TRBJ2-6; TCRdb proposes TRBD2, but this gene call is untestable without DNA. CDR3 size: 17 residues. CDR1 is SGHRS and CDR2 is YFSETQ in the germline V gene. CDR3 in amino acids: CASSYTTGGPGANVLTF.

The V call is TRBV29-1, the J call TRBJ2-2; the D call of TRBD1 rests on TCRdb alone, since no DNA is present to check it. Germline-derived CDR1 and CDR2 are SQVTM and ANQGSEA. This CDR3 has 16 residues. CDR3 amino acids: CSVGGPGTGYTGELFF.

The CDR3 is CASSYSGLAGAGELFF. V and J are TRBV6-2 or TRBV6-3 and TRBJ2-2; the TCRdb call, TRBD2, lacks DNA for checking. Germline V gene sequence: CDR1 MNHEY, CDR2 SVGEGT. This CDR3 is 16 amino acids long.

CDR3 protein: CASSLANGEQFF. The V call is TRBV7-8, the J call TRBJ2-1. In germline, CDR1 is SGHVS, CDR2 FQNEAQ. The length of the CDR3 is 12 residues. Drawing the rest from reference TRBV7-8 and TRBJ2-1, the complete variable domain is GAGVSQSPRYKVAKRGQDVALRCDPISGHVSLFWYQQALGQGPEFLTYFQNEAQLDKSGLPSDRFFAERPEGSVSTLKIQRTQQEDSAVYLCASSLANGEQFFGPGTRLTVL.

The chain employs TRBV5-1 and TRBJ2-7; absent DNA, TCRdb's TRBD1 call cannot be checked. The germline CDR1 and CDR2 sequences are SGHRS and YFSETQ. The CDR3 runs to 14 residues. The CDR3 sequence: CASSPTLHRGEQYF.

V gene TRBV20-1 combines with J gene TRBJ2-3; the TCRdb D gene call, TRBD1, has no DNA to confirm it. Germline CDR1 reads DFQATT; CDR2 reads SNEGSKA (reference sequence). The CDR3 is made up of 15 amino acids. CDR3 region: CSARASRDRGDTQYF.

The V and J genes are TRBV10-3 and TRBJ1-5. There are 13 residues in the CDR3. Germline CDR1 reads ENHRY; CDR2 reads SYGVKD. This CDR3 is CAGHSDSNQPQHF.

J is TRBJ2-6 and V is TRBV9; TCRdb outputs TRBD2, but without DNA this stays unchecked. The germline gives CDR1 SGDLS, CDR2 YYNGEE. This CDR3 is built from 18 residues. Here the CDR3 reads CASSVELWERVGANVLTF.

The chain combines TRBV6-6 with TRBJ1-5; TCRdb's assignment of TRBD1 cannot be checked, as there is no DNA. CDR3 size: 17 residues. In germline, CDR1 is MNHNY, CDR2 SVGAGI (reference sequence). The CDR3 loop is CASRATRQGKGNQPQHF.

The CDR3 reads CATRGPGTGELFF. The chain combines TRBV24-1 with TRBJ2-2; TCRdb selects TRBD1, and the lack of DNA leaves this call unchecked. The CDR3 runs 13 residues. The germline V gene has CDR1 KGHDR and CDR2 SFDVKD.

This sequence joins TRBV10-3 and TRBJ2-3. Germline V gives CDR1 ENHRY, CDR2 SYGVKD. The CDR3 contains 15 residues. CDR3 amino acids: CAISETAVGTDTQYF.

V gene TRBV11-2 combines with J gene TRBJ1-1. CDR3 length: 15 amino acids. CDR1 SGHAT and CDR2 FQNNGV come from the germline V gene. The CDR3 reads CASSRIDSGRAEAFF.

The chain combines TRBV3-1 with TRBJ2-2; there is no DNA to check the TCRdb D call of TRBD2. Per the germline V gene, CDR1 is LGHDT and CDR2 is YNNKEL (reference sequence). The CDR3 has 15 residues. The CDR3 sequence is CASCLAGPNTGELFF.

The rearrangement joins TRBV9 to TRBJ2-3; TCRdb indicates TRBD2, and absent DNA this call remains unverified. This CDR3 region has 14 residues. Germline assignment: CDR1 SGDLS and CDR2 YYNGEE. The CDR3 loop reads CASSVEDPRDTQYF.

This chain joins TRBV29-1 and TRBJ1-1; lacking DNA, the TRBD1 call made by TCRdb goes unchecked. This CDR3 comprises 14 residues. CDR1 is SQVTM, CDR2 ANQGSEA, per germline. The CDR3 loop reads CSVHRQGASREAFF.

This chain uses TRBV20-1 with TRBJ1-5; as DNA is missing, the TRBD1 call by TCRdb cannot be tested. The CDR3 has 14 amino acids. The germline CDR1 and CDR2 sequences are DFQATT and SNEGSKA (reference sequence). The CDR3 sequence is CSARRGQGYQPQHF.

The J gene is TRBJ2-5, the V gene TRBV3-1; the TCRdb D gene call, TRBD2, has no DNA to confirm it. CDR3 length equals 18 residues. Germline CDR1 and CDR2: LGHDT and YNNKEL (reference sequence). This chain's CDR3 is CASSQGGLPGSKQETQYF.

The CDR3 loop reads CATSRAQWDRNQPQHF. J is TRBJ1-5 and V is TRBV15; TCRdb's assignment of TRBD1 cannot be checked, as there is no DNA. The CDR3 is 16 residues long. In germline, CDR1 is LNHNV, CDR2 YYDKDF (reference sequence).

V usage is TRBV20-1 and J usage is TRBJ2-3; there is no DNA to check the TCRdb D call of TRBD2. The CDR3 sequence is 16 residues long. Germline V gene sequence: CDR1 DFQATT, CDR2 SNEGSKA (reference sequence). The CDR3 loop reads CSARWGGRVGTDTQYF.

The chain has TRBV20-1 and TRBJ2-1; there is no DNA to check the TCRdb D call of TRBD2. The CDR3 sequence is 12 residues long. Germline CDR1 DFQATT, CDR2 SNEGSKA (reference sequence). This chain's CDR3 is CSAPSVQDEQFF.

This chain links TRBV7-2 with TRBJ2-3; TCRdb names TRBD2, which stays unverified in the absence of DNA. From germline, CDR1 is SGHTA and CDR2 FQGNSA. There are 14 residues in the CDR3. Here the CDR3 reads CASSSGTISDTQYF.